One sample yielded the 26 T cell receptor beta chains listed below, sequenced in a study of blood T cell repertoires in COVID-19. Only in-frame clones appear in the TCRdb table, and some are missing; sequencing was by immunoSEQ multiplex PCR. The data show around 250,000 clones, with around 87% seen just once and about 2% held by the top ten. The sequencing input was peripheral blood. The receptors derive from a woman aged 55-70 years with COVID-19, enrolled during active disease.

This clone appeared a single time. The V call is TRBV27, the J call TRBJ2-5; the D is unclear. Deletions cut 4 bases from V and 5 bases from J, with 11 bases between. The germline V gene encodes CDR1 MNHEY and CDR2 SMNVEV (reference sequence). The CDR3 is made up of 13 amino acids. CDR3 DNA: TGTGCCAGCAGTTATCACCCTAAGGAGACCCAGTACTTC. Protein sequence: CASSYHPKETQYF.

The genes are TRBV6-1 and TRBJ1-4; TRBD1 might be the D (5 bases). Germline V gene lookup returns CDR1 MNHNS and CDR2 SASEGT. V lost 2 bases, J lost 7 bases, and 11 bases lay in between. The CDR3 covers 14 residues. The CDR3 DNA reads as TGTGCCAGCAGTGAACTTAGACAGACTGAAAAACTGTTTTTT. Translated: CASSELRQTEKLFF.

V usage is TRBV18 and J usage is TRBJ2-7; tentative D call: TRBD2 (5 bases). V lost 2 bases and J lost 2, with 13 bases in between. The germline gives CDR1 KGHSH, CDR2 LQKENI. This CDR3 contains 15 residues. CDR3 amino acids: CASSPINAGTYEQYF. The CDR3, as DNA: TGTGCCAGCTCACCAATCAATGCGGGTACCTACGAGCAGTACTTC.

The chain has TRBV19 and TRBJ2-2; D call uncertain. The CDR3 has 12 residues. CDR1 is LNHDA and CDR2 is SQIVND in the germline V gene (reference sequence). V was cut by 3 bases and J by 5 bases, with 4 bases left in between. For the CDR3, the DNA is TGTGCCAGTAGTATTATTACCGGGGAGCTGTTTTTT. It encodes CASSIITGELFF.

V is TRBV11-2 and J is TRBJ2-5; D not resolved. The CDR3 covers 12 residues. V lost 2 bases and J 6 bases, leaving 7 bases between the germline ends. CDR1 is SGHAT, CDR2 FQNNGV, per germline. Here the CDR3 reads CASSLTLKTQYF. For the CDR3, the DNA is TGTGCCAGCAGCTTAACTTTGAAGACCCAGTACTTC. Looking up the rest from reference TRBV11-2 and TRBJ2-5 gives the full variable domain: EAGVAQSPRYKIIEKRQSVAFWCNPISGHATLYWYQQILGQGPKLLIQFQNNGVVDDSQLPKDRFSAERLKGVDSTLKIQPAKLEDSAVYLCASSLTLKTQYFGPGTRLLVL.

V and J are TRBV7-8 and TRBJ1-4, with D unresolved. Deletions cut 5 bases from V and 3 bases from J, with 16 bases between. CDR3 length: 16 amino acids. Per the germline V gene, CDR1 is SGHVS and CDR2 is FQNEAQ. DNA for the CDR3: TGTGCCAGCAGCCCCACCCTTGCAGAATCTAATGAAAAACTGTTTTTT. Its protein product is CASSPTLAESNEKLFF.

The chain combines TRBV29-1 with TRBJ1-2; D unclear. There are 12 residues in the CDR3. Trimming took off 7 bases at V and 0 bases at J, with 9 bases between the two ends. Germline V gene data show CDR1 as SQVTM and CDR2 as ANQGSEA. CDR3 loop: CSGQHANYGYTF. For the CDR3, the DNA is TGCAGCGGCCAACACGCTAACTATGGCTACACCTTC. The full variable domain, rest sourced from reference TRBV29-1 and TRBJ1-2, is SAVISQKPSRDICQRGTSLTIQCQVDSQVTMMFWYRQQPGQSLTLIATANQGSEATYESGFVIDKFPISRPNLTFSTLTVSNMSPEDSSIYLCSGQHANYGYTFGSGTRLTVV.

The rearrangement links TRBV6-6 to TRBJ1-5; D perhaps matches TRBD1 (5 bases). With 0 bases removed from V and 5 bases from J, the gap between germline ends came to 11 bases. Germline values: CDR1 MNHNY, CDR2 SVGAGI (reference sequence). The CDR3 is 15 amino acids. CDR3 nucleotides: TGTGCCAGCAGTTACTCACAGGTGGATGATCAGCCCCAGCATTTT. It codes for CASSYSQVDDQPQHF.

CDR3 sequence (DNA): TGTGCCAGCAGCAACGGGGGTGCGGGTTCCGATACTGAAGCTTTCTTT. Translated: CASSNGGAGSDTEAFF. The chain carries TRBV7-3 and TRBJ1-1; a weak D match, TRBD1 (5 bases). V lost 5 bases and J 5 bases, leaving 21 bases between the germline ends. CDR1 is SGHTA and CDR2 is FQGTGA in the germline V gene. This CDR3 contains 16 residues.

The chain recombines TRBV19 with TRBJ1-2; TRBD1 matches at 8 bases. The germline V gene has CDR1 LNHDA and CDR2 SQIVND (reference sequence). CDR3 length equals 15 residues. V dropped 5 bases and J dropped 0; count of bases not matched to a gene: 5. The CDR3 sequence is CASSEQGEANYGYTF. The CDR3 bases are TGTGCCAGTAGTGAACAGGGGGAAGCTAACTATGGCTACACCTTC.

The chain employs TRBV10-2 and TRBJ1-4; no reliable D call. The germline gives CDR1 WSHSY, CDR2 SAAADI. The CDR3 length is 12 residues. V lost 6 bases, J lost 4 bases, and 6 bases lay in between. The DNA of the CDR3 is TGCGCCAGCAGCCTAAATAATGAAAAACTGTTTTTT. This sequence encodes CASSLNNEKLFF.

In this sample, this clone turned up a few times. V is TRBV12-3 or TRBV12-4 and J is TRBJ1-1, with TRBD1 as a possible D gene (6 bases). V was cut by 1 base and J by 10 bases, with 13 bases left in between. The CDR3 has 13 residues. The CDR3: CASSLGTALGAFF. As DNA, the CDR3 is TGTGCCAGCAGTTTAGGGACAGCCCTCGGAGCTTTCTTT.

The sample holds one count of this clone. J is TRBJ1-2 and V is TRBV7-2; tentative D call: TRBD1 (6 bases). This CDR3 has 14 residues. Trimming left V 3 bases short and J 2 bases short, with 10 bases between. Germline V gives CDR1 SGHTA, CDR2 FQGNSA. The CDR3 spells CASSFAGVNYGYTF. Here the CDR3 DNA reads TGTGCCAGCAGCTTCGCAGGGGTAAACTATGGCTACACCTTC.

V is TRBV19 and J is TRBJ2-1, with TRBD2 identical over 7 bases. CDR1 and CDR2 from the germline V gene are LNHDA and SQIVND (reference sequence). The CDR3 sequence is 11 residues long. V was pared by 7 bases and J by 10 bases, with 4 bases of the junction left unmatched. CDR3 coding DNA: TGTGCCAGTACCGCCGGGGGGGAGCAGTTCTTC. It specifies CASTAGGEQFF.

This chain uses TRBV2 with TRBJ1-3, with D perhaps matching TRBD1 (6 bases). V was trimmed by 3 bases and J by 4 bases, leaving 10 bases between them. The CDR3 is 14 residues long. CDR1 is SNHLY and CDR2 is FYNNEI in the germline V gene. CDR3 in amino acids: CASSESGVGNTIYF. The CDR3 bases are TGTGCCAGCAGTGAGTCAGGGGTAGGAAACACCATATATTTT. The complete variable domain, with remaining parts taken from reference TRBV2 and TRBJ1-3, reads EPEVTQTPSHQVTQMGQEVILRCVPISNHLYFYWYRQILGQKVEFLVSFYNNEISEKSEIFDDQFSVERPDGSNFTLKIRSTKLEDSAMYFCASSESGVGNTIYFGEGSWLTVV.

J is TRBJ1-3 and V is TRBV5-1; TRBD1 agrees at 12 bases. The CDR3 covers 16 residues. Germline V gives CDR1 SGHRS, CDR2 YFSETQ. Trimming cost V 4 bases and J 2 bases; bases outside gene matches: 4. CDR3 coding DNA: TGCGCCAGCAGCGCCCGGGACAGGGGGCCTGGAAACACCATATATTTT. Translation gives CASSARDRGPGNTIYF.

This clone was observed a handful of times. The CDR3 DNA is TGTGCCAGCAGCCCGTCGGGGGGGTTTTCCTACAATGAGCAGTTCTTC. Translated: CASSPSGGFSYNEQFF. V and J are TRBV9 and TRBJ2-1; TRBD2 matches 8 bases. Germline V gene sequence: CDR1 SGDLS, CDR2 YYNGEE. V dropped 4 bases and J dropped 1; count of bases not matched to a gene: 7. This CDR3 spans 16 amino acids.

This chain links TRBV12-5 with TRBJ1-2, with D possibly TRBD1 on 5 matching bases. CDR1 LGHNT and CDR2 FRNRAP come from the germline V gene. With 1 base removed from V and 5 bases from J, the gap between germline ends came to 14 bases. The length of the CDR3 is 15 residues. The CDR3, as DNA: TGTGCTAGTGGTTTGGGAGATGGACGGGGGTATGGCTACACCTTC. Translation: CASGLGDGRGYGYTF.

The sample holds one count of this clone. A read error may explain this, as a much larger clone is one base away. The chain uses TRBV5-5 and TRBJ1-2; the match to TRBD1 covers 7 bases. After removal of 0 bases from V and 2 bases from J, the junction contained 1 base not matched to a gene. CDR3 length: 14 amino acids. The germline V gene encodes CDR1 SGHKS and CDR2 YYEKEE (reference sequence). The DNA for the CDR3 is TGTGCCAGCAGCTTGGAGGACAGGAACTATGGCTACACCTTC. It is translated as CASSLEDRNYGYTF.

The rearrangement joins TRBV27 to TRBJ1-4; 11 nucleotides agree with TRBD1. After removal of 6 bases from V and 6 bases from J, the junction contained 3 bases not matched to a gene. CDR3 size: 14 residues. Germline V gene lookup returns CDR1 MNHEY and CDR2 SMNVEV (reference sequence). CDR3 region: CASRGTGGYEKLFF. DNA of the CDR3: TGTGCCAGCAGAGGGACAGGGGGTTATGAAAAACTGTTTTTT.

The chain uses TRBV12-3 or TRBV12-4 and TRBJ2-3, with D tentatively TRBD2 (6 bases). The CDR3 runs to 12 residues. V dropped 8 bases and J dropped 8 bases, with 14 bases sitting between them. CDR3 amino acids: CASVTEGGTQYF. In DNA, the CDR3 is TGTGCCAGCGTCACGGAGGGTGGTACGCAGTATTTT.

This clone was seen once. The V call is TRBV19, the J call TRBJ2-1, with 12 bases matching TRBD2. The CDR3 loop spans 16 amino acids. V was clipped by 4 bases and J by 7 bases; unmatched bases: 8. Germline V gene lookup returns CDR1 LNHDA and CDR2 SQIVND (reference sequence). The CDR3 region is CASSTSLAGGPNEQFF. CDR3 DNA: TGTGCCAGTAGTACGAGCCTAGCGGGGGGGCCAAATGAGCAGTTCTTC.

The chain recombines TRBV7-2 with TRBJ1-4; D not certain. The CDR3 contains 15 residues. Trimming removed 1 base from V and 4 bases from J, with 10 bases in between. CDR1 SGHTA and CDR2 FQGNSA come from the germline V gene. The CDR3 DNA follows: TGTGCCAGCAGCTTAGTGGAGCTAGTTAATGAAAAACTGTTTTTT. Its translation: CASSLVELVNEKLFF. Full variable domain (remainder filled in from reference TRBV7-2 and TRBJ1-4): GAGVSQSPSNKVTEKGKDVELRCDPISGHTALYWYRQSLGQGLEFLIYFQGNSAPDKSGLPSDRFSAERTGGSVSTLTIQRTQQEDSAVYLCASSLVELVNEKLFFGSGTQLSVL.

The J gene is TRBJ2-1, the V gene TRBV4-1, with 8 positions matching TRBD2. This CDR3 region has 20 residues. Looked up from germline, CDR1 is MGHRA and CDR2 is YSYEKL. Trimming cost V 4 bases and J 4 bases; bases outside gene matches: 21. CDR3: CASSRARQPGGGGKYNEQFF. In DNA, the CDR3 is TGCGCCAGCAGCCGTGCTAGACAGCCCGGGGGCGGGGGGAAGTACAATGAGCAGTTCTTC.

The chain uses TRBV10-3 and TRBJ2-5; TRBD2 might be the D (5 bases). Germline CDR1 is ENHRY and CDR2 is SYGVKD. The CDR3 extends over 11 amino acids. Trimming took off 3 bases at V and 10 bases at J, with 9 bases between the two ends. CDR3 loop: CAISDGRDQYF. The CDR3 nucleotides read TGTGCCATCAGTGATGGTCGGGACCAGTACTTC.

The chain's CDR3 is CASSYTGLAGGPNTGELFF. DNA of the CDR3: TGTGCCAGCAGTTACACCGGACTAGCGGGGGGGCCGAACACCGGGGAGCTGTTTTTT. The chain combines TRBV6-2 or TRBV6-3 with TRBJ2-2, with 15 nucleotides matching TRBD2. Germline V gene lookup returns CDR1 MNHEY and CDR2 SVGEGT. The trim removed 2 bases at V and 0 bases at J, leaving 4 bases unmatched. The CDR3 has 19 amino acids.